The text below deals with one T cell receptor (beta chain). The antigen remains undetermined. V gave up 7 bases and J gave up 6 bases; unmatched junction bases: 17. This CDR3 spans 17 amino acids. Germline lookup yields CDR1 MDHEN and CDR2 SYDVKM. These data originate in a study of OX40 agonist ivuxolimab in advanced cancers. The repertoire was sequenced with immunoSEQ multiplex PCR; TCRdb's copy has only in-frame clones and lacks some. The sample has about 130,000 clones, less than 95% seen once. General study points: Fewer expanded clones were found on average in CD4+ than in CD8+ T cells.

The gene calls are TRBV28 and TRBJ2-4, with 8 bases matching TRBD2. The sample consisted of CD4+ or CD8+ T cells sorted from blood, taken in a trial of the OX40 agonist ivuxolimab. This TCR derives from an adult with an advanced solid tumor such as melanoma, head and neck, liver or kidney cancer. CDR3 nucleotide sequence: TGTGCCAGCACCACTATAAGCGGGGGCGAGGGAGTAAACATTCAGTACTTC. It translates to CASTTISGGEGVNIQYF.